Below, one T cell receptor (beta chain) is given with its context. The antigen remains unidentified. The sample belongs to a study of siplizumab effects on memory and regulatory T cells. The V and J ends lost 5 bases and 2 bases respectively, with 11 bases between them. Germline values: CDR1 MGHDK, CDR2 SYGVNS. This CDR3 comprises 14 residues. Method: immunoSEQ multiplex PCR; TCRdb's copy keeps in-frame clones and lacks some. The sample has 75,000 to 100,000 clones, 94% seen once. Study observations and caveats: Proliferating siplizumab-culture Tregs lacked confirmation of suppressive function.

This clonotype was obtained from a human donor in good health. The chain combines TRBV25-1 with TRBJ2-3; D may be TRBD2 (6 bases). The specimen sequenced was non-Treg CD4+ T cells sorted from blood. The CDR3 nucleotides are TGTGCCAGCAGTATGCGGGGCTACACAGATACGCAGTATTTT. This sequence encodes CASSMRGYTDTQYF.